Listed below are T cell receptor beta chains from one sample, sequenced in a study of PD-1 blockade in mismatch repair-deficient tumors. TCRdb keeps only in-frame clones here, not all; method: immunoSEQ multiplex PCR. The sample yields under 95,000 clones, roughly 80% seen once. Sample: peripheral blood, taken 12 weeks after starting pembrolizumab. These receptors were obtained from an adult with mismatch repair-deficient cancer. CDR3s include the opening cysteine and the closing phenylalanine or tryptophan. Each record gives: J gene, clone size, D gene, V gene, CDR3 DNA, CDR3 protein. The D gene is left open where the match is weak. Not all rows give a size; the values are once, few, many and, for expanded clones, a class.

TRBJ1-2,NA,NA,TRBV7-2,TGTGCCAGCAGCTTAGTCGGCCGGGCGATTTGGGAGTCTACGTATGGCTACACCTTC,CASSLVGRAIWESTYGYTF
TRBJ1-1,NA,TRBD1,TRBV25-1,TGTGCCAGCAGCCCGGACAGGTTCGGGTGGGACACTGAAGCTTTCTTT,CASSPDRFGWDTEAFF
TRBJ2-2,NA,NA,TRBV7-9,TGTGCCAGCAGAGGGGAGACCGGGGAGCTGTTTTTT,CASRGETGELFF
TRBJ2-1,once,TRBD1,TRBV11-2,TGTGCCAGCAGCTTAACCCCTGGGACAGACTACAATGAGCAGTTCTTC,CASSLTPGTDYNEQFF
TRBJ1-5,few,NA,TRBV7-2,TGTGCCAGCAGCTTAGGGGGCGGCAATCAGCCCCAGCATTTT,CASSLGGGNQPQHF
TRBJ2-3,NA,NA,TRBV30,TGTGCCTGGAGTGTTTCGGGAGTTTTGGATACGCAGTATTTT,CAWSVSGVLDTQYF
TRBJ1-5,once,TRBD1,TRBV6-1,TGTGCCAGCAGTGCGGGACAGGGTTTGGGTCCCCAGCATTTT,CASSAGQGLGPQHF
TRBJ1-2,NA,NA,TRBV5-1,TGCGCCAGCAGCCCAGACAACTATGGCTACACCTTC,CASSPDNYGYTF
TRBJ2-5,NA,NA,TRBV9,TGTGCCAGCAGCGCCGGGTTCCAAGAGACCCAGTACTTC,CASSAGFQETQYF
TRBJ2-7,NA,NA,TRBV27,TGTGCCAGCAAAGGAGAAGGGGGGGGTGGGCAGTACTTC,CASKGEGGGGQYF
TRBJ2-7,NA,TRBD1,TRBV29-1,TGCAGCGTTGAAGAGGGACAGGGAGGATACGAGCAGTACTTC,CSVEEGQGGYEQYF
TRBJ2-1,NA,TRBD2,TRBV6-1,TGTGCCAGCAGTGAGTTAGCGGGACTCAACCACAATGAGCAGTTCTTC,CASSELAGLNHNEQFF
TRBJ2-3,NA,NA,TRBV7-9,TGTGCCAGCAGCTGGTCACCTAGCACAGATACGCAGTATTTT,CASSWSPSTDTQYF
TRBJ1-2,NA,TRBD1,TRBV7-9,TGTGCCAGCAGCCGGGACAGCTATGGCTACACCTTC,CASSRDSYGYTF
TRBJ2-5,NA,NA,TRBV2,TGTGCCAGCAGTGCTGTGACCGAGACCCAGTACTTC,CASSAVTETQYF
TRBJ2-2,NA,TRBD2,TRBV28,TGTGCCAGCAGGCGGACTAGCGGGAGTAGCGGGGAGCTGTTTTTT,CASRRTSGSSGELFF
TRBJ2-2,few,NA,TRBV7-9,TGTGCCAGCAGCCCCGACAACCGGGAGCTGTTTTTT,CASSPDNRELFF
TRBJ2-3,NA,TRBD1,TRBV5-4,TGTGCCAGCAGAGAGTATTGGGACAGCGCAGATACGCAGTATTTT,CASREYWDSADTQYF
TRBJ1-1,NA,TRBD1,TRBV11-1,TGTGCCAGCAGTTATCATGACAGGGTTGGGACTGAAGCTTTCTTT,CASSYHDRVGTEAFF
TRBJ2-3,once,NA,TRBV7-3,TGTGCCAGCCGGCCGGGCTTTGGCACAGATACGCAGTATTTT,CASRPGFGTDTQYF
TRBJ2-1,once,TRBD2,TRBV11-3,TGTGCCAGCAGTCCTAGCGGAAACTCCTACAATGAGCAGTTCTTC,CASSPSGNSYNEQFF
TRBJ1-4,NA,NA,TRBV6-5,TGTGCCAGCAGTTACGACGGAGCAACTAATGAAAAACTGTTTTTT,CASSYDGATNEKLFF
TRBJ2-7,NA,TRBD1,TRBV18,TGTGCCAGCTCACCACCGGACAGGGGAGACGAGCAGTACTTC,CASSPPDRGDEQYF
TRBJ2-3,once,TRBD2,TRBV5-1,TGCGCCAGCAGCTTGGCCCGGGGGGGAGATACGCAGTATTTT,CASSLARGGDTQYF
TRBJ1-5,NA,NA,TRBV6-1,TGTGCCAGCAGACCCATCCCTTGGCCTTTT,CASRPIPWPF
TRBJ2-1,few,NA,TRBV11-3,TGTGCCAGCAGCCCCCAAGGGGACGAGCAGTTCTTC,CASSPQGDEQFF
TRBJ2-3,NA,TRBD2,TRBV5-4,TGTGCCAGCAGCTCGATTATAGCGGGAGCCGATACGCAGTATTTT,CASSSIIAGADTQYF
TRBJ2-7,NA,NA,TRBV11-1,TGTGCCAGCAGCTTAATCGGCAGGGGAGCCTACGAGCAGTACTTC,CASSLIGRGAYEQYF
TRBJ2-6,NA,NA,TRBV5-3,TGTGCCAGAAGCTTAGTCGGGGCCGGGGCCAACGTCCTGACTTTC,CARSLVGAGANVLTF
TRBJ2-7,NA,TRBD1,TRBV4-1,TGCGCCAGCAGCCACCCCTGGGTGGACGGGACAGGGGGTCGGGAGCAGTACTTC,CASSHPWVDGTGGREQYF
TRBJ2-3,NA,TRBD1,TRBV30,TGTGCCTGGAGCAGGACAGGGGGCGGAACAGATACGCAGTATTTT,CAWSRTGGGTDTQYF
TRBJ2-7,NA,NA,TRBV12-5,TGTGCTAGTGGTTTGGGTTCAGGGTACGAGCAGTACTTC,CASGLGSGYEQYF
TRBJ2-2,NA,TRBD2,TRBV6-4,TGTGCCAGCAGTGACTCCCCGGGGGGGAACACCGGGGAGCTGTTTTTT,CASSDSPGGNTGELFF
TRBJ1-1,once,NA,TRBV4-3,TGCGCCAGCAGCCAAGGACAAGGGAACACTGAAGCTTTCTTT,CASSQGQGNTEAFF
TRBJ1-1,NA,TRBD1,TRBV5-1,TGCGCCAGCAGCTTACTACAGGGGGTAGGGGCTGAAGCTTTCTTT,CASSLLQGVGAEAFF
TRBJ2-1,NA,TRBD2,TRBV5-4,TGTGCCAGCAGAAGGACTAGCGGGAGTGCCTCCTACAATGAGCAGTTCTTC,CASRRTSGSASYNEQFF
TRBJ1-1,NA,TRBD1,TRBV7-2,TGTGCCAGCAGCTCCAGGACAGGGGATCTTCGCGAGGAAGCTTTCTTT,CASSSRTGDLREEAFF
TRBJ2-1,NA,TRBD1,TRBV6-6,TGTGCCAGCAGTTCGGACAGGAATGAGCAGTTCTTC,CASSSDRNEQFF
TRBJ2-5,NA,NA,TRBV6-5,TGTGCCAGCAGCCAATACAGCGGAAATCAAGAGACCCAGTACTTC,CASSQYSGNQETQYF
TRBJ1-1,NA,TRBD1,TRBV2,TGTGCCAGCACCAGCAAGACAGGGGAGGCCACTGAAGCTTTCTTT,CASTSKTGEATEAFF
TRBJ2-3,NA,NA,TRBV19,TGTGCCAGTAGTACACAGCTAGCCCTACTCACAGATACGCAGTATTTT,CASSTQLALLTDTQYF